A single sample is the source of the 3 T cell receptor beta chains below, sequenced in a study of cytotoxic CD8 clonotypes in ibrutinib-treated CLL. Clones were read by immunoSEQ multiplex PCR, and TCRdb kept only the in-frame ones, dropping some. The sample yields about 150,000 clones, roughly three quarters seen once. The material sequenced was PBMCs, taken after 24 months of ibrutinib treatment. Receptor source: a human donor with chronic lymphocytic leukemia.

The gene calls are TRBV19 and TRBJ1-2; 7 positions agree with TRBD1. V was clipped by 6 bases and J by 6 bases; unmatched bases: 7. In germline, CDR1 is LNHDA, CDR2 SQIVND (reference sequence). The CDR3 has 13 residues. The CDR3: CASRSRDRHGYTF. The CDR3 nucleotides are TGTGCCAGTAGGTCCCGGGACAGACATGGCTACACCTTC.

The chain recombines TRBV4-1 with TRBJ2-1, with D unclear. CDR1 and CDR2 from the germline V gene are MGHRA and YSYEKL. This CDR3 has 12 residues. The V end lost 1 base, the J end lost 10 bases, and 8 bases lay between the germline ends. The CDR3 nucleotides read TGCGCCAGCAGCCAAGGGGGATTGGAGCAGTTCTTC. Translated, it gives CASSQGGLEQFF.

In this sample, this clone turned up once. The V gene is TRBV4-3, the J gene TRBJ2-7; TRBD1 might be the D (6 bases). The length of the CDR3 is 18 residues. CDR1 and CDR2 (germline): LGHNA, YSLEER. Trimming left V 0 bases short and J 2 bases short, with 20 bases between. CDR3 amino acids: CASSQDQLRQGTTYEQYF. As DNA, the CDR3 is TGCGCCAGCAGCCAAGATCAGTTGAGGCAGGGGACGACCTACGAGCAGTACTTC.